This record looks at one TCR beta chain sequence and its context. The antigen is not known. The record originates from a study of T cell responses to AZD1222 COVID-19 vaccine. Study outcomes and limitations: Spike-specific TCR depth and breadth grew after two AZD1222 doses.

CDR1 and CDR2 (germline): SEHNR, FQNEAQ (reference sequence). CDR3 size: 15 residues. Trimming took off 2 bases at V and 0 bases at J, with 10 bases between the two ends. The assay was immunoSEQ multiplex PCR, and TCRdb's table has in-frame clones only and misses some. The repertoire holds 130,000 to 150,000 clones, around 90% seen once, with around 2.8% in the top ten. This sequence originates from an adult in good health. Here the sequenced sample was peripheral blood, taken on day 0 of AZD1222 vaccination. The J gene is TRBJ1-1, the V gene TRBV7-9; D possibly corresponds to TRBD1 (6 bases). The CDR3: CASSLSGTLNTEAFF. CDR3 nucleotide sequence: TGTGCCAGCAGCTTAAGTGGGACATTGAACACTGAAGCTTTCTTT.